This T cell receptor (beta chain) was profiled in a study of beta chain features in type 1 diabetes. For the study at large: Over all samples combined, more than 90,000,000 sorted cells were examined.

Notes on the study in general: Patients with type 1 diabetes carried fewer insertions and had more deletions at their VDJ junctions. TCRB CDR3 length was moderately but significantly reduced in all four CD4+ subsets of Type 1 diabetes patients. A PCR bias possibly favoring shorter templates would apply equally to patients and controls.

cDNA synthesis used the whole RNA isolate, giving expressed TCRB sequences. Measured with immunoSEQ multiplex PCR; TCRdb has only the in-frame clones, and not every one. The data contain roughly 170,000 clones, about 13% of them seen just once; the ten biggest clones take up less than 0.7%. Concerning this clone: Its specificity is not known.

The clonotype originates from a woman under 30 in good health. The sample taken for sequencing was central memory CD4+ T cells from blood.

CDR3 in amino acids: CASSQVGSYNEQFF. Written as DNA, the CDR3 is TGTGCCAGCAGCCAAGTTGGCAGCTACAATGAGCAGTTCTTC. This rearrangement joins TRBV4-2 to TRBJ2-1; no clear D. Trimming cost V 1 base and J 3 bases, with 7 bases left between them. Germline V gene sequence: CDR1 LGHNA, CDR2 YNFKEQ. The CDR3 loop spans 14 amino acids.